The 23 T cell receptor beta chains presented below share a single source sample, sequenced in a study of OX40 agonist ivuxolimab in advanced cancers. Here immunoSEQ multiplex PCR was the method, and the copy in TCRdb shows in-frame clones only, minus some. The sample has about 55,000 clones, around 86% seen once; the top ten hold roughly an eighth. The specimen comprised CD4+ or CD8+ T cells sorted from blood, sampled in a trial of the OX40 agonist ivuxolimab. The source is an adult with an advanced solid tumor such as melanoma, head and neck, liver or kidney cancer.

J is TRBJ2-1 and V is TRBV6-1; D gene uncertain. This CDR3 region has 15 residues. Trimming pared 6 bases from V and 3 bases from J, leaving 15 bases between. In germline, CDR1 is MNHNS, CDR2 SASEGT. CDR3 in amino acids: CASRGNLGSYNEQFF. In DNA, the CDR3 is TGTGCCAGCAGGGGGAACCTGGGCAGCTACAATGAGCAGTTCTTC.

The V and J genes are TRBV4-1 and TRBJ2-7, with D possibly matching TRBD1 (6 bases). V was pared by 2 bases and J by 0 bases, with 8 bases between. Germline V gives CDR1 MGHRA, CDR2 YSYEKL. This CDR3 comprises 14 residues. Here the CDR3 reads CASSQRQDSYEQYF. CDR3 bases: TGCGCCAGCAGCCAACGACAGGACTCCTACGAGCAGTACTTC.

The chain links TRBV5-5 to TRBJ2-7, with 10 bases matching TRBD1. This CDR3 contains 16 residues. Germline values: CDR1 SGHKS, CDR2 YYEKEE (reference sequence). With 0 bases clipped from V and 7 bases from J, the junction kept 10 bases outside the gene matches. The CDR3 DNA reads TGTGCCAGCAGCTTGGGTGGTGACAGGGGGCTGGGAGAGCAGTACTTC. It specifies CASSLGGDRGLGEQYF.

The chain employs TRBV28 and TRBJ2-1, with 7 bases that match TRBD1. The junction had 18 bases not matched to a gene; V was cut back by 7 bases and J by 9 bases. CDR3 length: 16 residues. Germline V lookup: CDR1 MDHEN, CDR2 SYDVKM. The CDR3 bases are TGTGCCAGCAATGAACAGGGGCTAGCCCCAGAGGGTGAGCAGTTCTTC. This gives the protein CASNEQGLAPEGEQFF.

J is TRBJ1-3 and V is TRBV5-4, with D tentatively TRBD1 (6 bases). This CDR3 comprises 16 residues. Looked up from germline, CDR1 is SGHNT and CDR2 is YYREEE (reference sequence). V lost 2 bases and J lost 1, with 13 bases in between. CDR3 DNA: TGTGCCAGCAGCTTACTACAGGGTGGGTCTGGAAACACCATATATTTT. Its protein product is CASSLLQGGSGNTIYF.

V and J are TRBV19 and TRBJ2-7; D is possibly TRBD2 (5 bases). CDR1 and CDR2 (germline): LNHDA, SQIVND (reference sequence). The CDR3 has 13 residues. V gave up 2 bases and J gave up 3 bases, with 8 bases separating them. This CDR3 reads CASSINRDYEQYF. In nucleotides, the CDR3 is TGTGCCAGTAGTATAAATCGGGACTACGAGCAGTACTTC.

V gene TRBV2 combines with J gene TRBJ2-1; maybe TRBD1 (6 bases). V was cut by 4 bases and J by 13 bases, with 11 bases left in between. CDR1 is SNHLY, CDR2 FYNNEI, per germline. The CDR3 totals 11 residues. The CDR3 protein is CASSVDRSQFF. The CDR3 region has the DNA TGTGCCAGCAGTGTGGACAGATCACAGTTCTTC.

This chain links TRBV5-4 with TRBJ1-3; D ambiguous. The CDR3 totals 15 residues. Deletions cut 1 base from V and 2 bases from J, with 10 bases between. Germline V gives CDR1 SGHNT, CDR2 YYREEE (reference sequence). CDR3 protein: CASSLKGGPGNTIYF. The CDR3 bases are TGTGCCAGCAGCTTGAAGGGAGGCCCTGGAAACACCATATATTTT.

The chain recombines TRBV7-6 with TRBJ2-7; TRBD1 aligns across 9 bases. This CDR3 comprises 14 residues. V was clipped by 3 bases and J by 4 bases; unmatched bases: 4. Per the germline V gene, CDR1 is SGHVS and CDR2 is FNYEAQ. The CDR3 is CASSFGTGSYEQYF. CDR3 sequence (DNA): TGTGCCAGCAGCTTCGGGACAGGGTCGTACGAGCAGTACTTC.

The gene calls are TRBV10-2 and TRBJ2-1; D might be TRBD2 (5 bases). The CDR3 has 13 amino acids. V lost 6 bases and J 9 bases, leaving 15 bases between the germline ends. Per germline, CDR1 WSHSY and CDR2 SAAADI. CDR3 DNA: TGCGCCAGCAGCGAGCCCTTGGCGGGTGAGCAGTTCTTC. It yields the protein CASSEPLAGEQFF.

The CDR3 spells CASSLDPTGGVYSGANVLTF. CDR3 bases: TGCGCCAGCAGCTTGGACCCGACAGGGGGCGTATACTCTGGGGCCAACGTCCTGACTTTC. The chain combines TRBV5-1 with TRBJ2-6, with 10 bases fitting TRBD1. The CDR3 loop spans 20 amino acids. V shed 0 bases and J 0 bases; nucleotides not matched to a gene: 9. Germline V gene data show CDR1 as SGHRS and CDR2 as YFSETQ. The entire variable domain, with the rest obtained from reference TRBV5-1 and TRBJ2-6, is as follows: KAGVTQTPRYLIKTRGQQVTLSCSPISGHRSVSWYQQTPGQGLQFLFEYFSETQRNKGNFPGRFSGRQFSNSRSEMNVSTLELGDSALYLCASSLDPTGGVYSGANVLTFGAGSRLTVL.

The V call is TRBV5-1, the J call TRBJ2-2, with 10 bases lining up with TRBD2. CDR3 length equals 18 residues. Looked up from germline, CDR1 is SGHRS and CDR2 is YFSETQ. V lost 2 bases, J lost 4 bases, and 11 bases stayed unmatched. Here the CDR3 reads CASSFIAGGSGSTGELFF. DNA for the CDR3: TGCGCCAGCAGCTTCATAGCGGGAGGTTCGGGGAGCACCGGGGAGCTGTTTTTT.

This clone was recorded once. The chain combines TRBV18 with TRBJ1-5; tentative D call: TRBD1 (5 bases). The CDR3 spans 16 residues. The V and J ends lost 0 bases and 1 base respectively, with 10 bases between them. Germline V gene data show CDR1 as KGHSH and CDR2 as LQKENI. CDR3 residues: CASSPPGTLSNQPQHF. The CDR3 DNA follows: TGTGCCAGCTCACCACCTGGGACCCTCAGCAATCAGCCCCAGCATTTT.

The chain couples TRBV21-1 to TRBJ1-1. TRBV21-1 counts as a pseudogene. The CDR3 has 10 residues. Written as DNA, the CDR3 is TGTGCCAGCCCTGGCACTGAAGCTTTCTTT. Protein: CASPGTEAFF.

This chain connects TRBV27 to TRBJ1-2, with D maybe TRBD1 (5 bases). Deletions cut 5 bases from V and 5 bases from J, with 15 bases between. The CDR3 extends over 14 amino acids. Germline V CDR1 and CDR2: MNHEY, SMNVEV (reference sequence). The CDR3 here is CASSRKSTGYGYTF. DNA for the CDR3: TGTGCCAGCAGTCGCAAATCCACAGGATATGGCTACACCTTC.

The chain uses TRBV6-1 and TRBJ1-2, with 7 bases matching TRBD1. The trim removed 4 bases at V and 0 bases at J, leaving 5 bases unmatched. CDR1 is MNHNS, CDR2 SASEGT, per germline. CDR3 size: 15 residues. CDR3 residues: CASSASGTANYGYTF. The CDR3 coding sequence is TGTGCCAGCAGTGCGTCCGGGACAGCTAACTATGGCTACACCTTC.

This chain connects TRBV5-1 to TRBJ2-6; no clear D gene. Germline lookup yields CDR1 SGHRS and CDR2 YFSETQ. Trimming pared 2 bases from V and 2 bases from J, leaving 8 bases between. This CDR3 is built from 15 residues. The CDR3 here is CASSLSYTGANVLTF. The CDR3 DNA is TGCGCCAGCAGCTTATCCTACACTGGGGCCAACGTCCTGACTTTC.

The chain carries TRBV19 and TRBJ2-7; D remains unclear. Germline lookup yields CDR1 LNHDA and CDR2 SQIVND (reference sequence). V gave up 6 bases and J gave up 2 bases, with 32 bases separating them. CDR3 length: 20 residues. This chain's CDR3 is CASSAARVWLKEYLAYEQYF. The CDR3 nucleotides are TGTGCCAGTAGCGCGGCAAGGGTCTGGCTAAAGGAGTACCTAGCCTACGAGCAGTACTTC. Variable domain in full (rest from reference TRBV19 and TRBJ2-7): DGGITQSPKYLFRKEGQNVTLSCEQNLNHDAMYWYRQDPGQGLRLIYYSQIVNDFQKGDIAEGYSVSREKKESFPLTVTSAQKNPTAFYLCASSAARVWLKEYLAYEQYFGPGTRLTVT.

This sequence joins TRBV15 and TRBJ2-5; 7 bases line up with TRBD1. This CDR3 is built from 16 residues. V was clipped by 5 bases and J by 4 bases; unmatched bases: 13. Germline V gene lookup returns CDR1 LNHNV and CDR2 YYDKDF (reference sequence). CDR3 sequence reads: CATSPPFWTGRETQYF. The CDR3 DNA reads as TGTGCCACCAGCCCTCCTTTTTGGACAGGCAGAGAGACCCAGTACTTC.

The chain joins TRBV5-5 to TRBJ1-2; the D gene is possibly TRBD1 (5 bases). The CDR3 runs to 14 residues. The V end lost 4 bases, the J end lost 4 bases, and 14 bases lay between the germline ends. Germline V gene data show CDR1 as SGHKS and CDR2 as YYEKEE (reference sequence). CDR3 in DNA: TGTGCCAGCAGCGCGGGGAGGGGCGGCTATGGCTACACCTTC. It yields the protein CASSAGRGGYGYTF.

The rearrangement joins TRBV7-6 to TRBJ2-7, with D tentatively TRBD1 or TRBD2 (7 bases each). This CDR3 has 14 residues. V was cut by 2 bases and J by 5 bases, with 13 bases left in between. CDR1 and CDR2 (germline): SGHVS, FNYEAQ. This CDR3 is CASSLRQGGDEQYF. In DNA form, the CDR3 reads TGTGCCAGCAGCTTAAGACAGGGAGGGGACGAGCAGTACTTC.

J is TRBJ2-1 and V is TRBV6-5; D may correspond to TRBD1 or TRBD2 (6 bases each). Trimming left V 6 bases short and J 16 bases short, with 19 bases between. Germline loops: CDR1 MNHEY, CDR2 SVGAGI. The CDR3 is 12 amino acids. The CDR3 bases are TGTGCCAGCAGCTACGTGGGGGGCAGGGAATTCTTC. It yields the protein CASSYVGGREFF.

This clone was counted only a few times. The V and J genes are TRBV6-4 and TRBJ2-1; D remains ambiguous. This CDR3 is 14 amino acids long. Trimming left V 3 bases short and J 5 bases short, with 11 bases between. Germline V gives CDR1 MRHNA, CDR2 SNTAGT. CDR3 in amino acids: CASSDGSDDNEQFF. CDR3 nucleotide sequence: TGTGCCAGCAGTGATGGCTCGGACGACAATGAGCAGTTCTTC.